This paragraph covers one TCR beta chain sequence. Its antigen is not identified. The CDR3 runs to 15 residues. V lost 0 bases to trimming and J lost 4 bases; unmatched junction nucleotides: 5. Germline V CDR1 and CDR2: LGHNA, YSLEER. Treatment for every participant with HIV took place in the United States. Samples were assayed with immunoSEQ v3.0 at survey level. Repertoires were generated with immunoSEQ multiplex PCR, while TCRdb's copy carries only in-frame clones and drops some. This table holds about 11,000 clones, approximately 90% found once. The source of the sample is a study of long-term antiretroviral therapy in people with HIV. Findings of the study overall: Therapy changes, viral resistance and ART adherence were not documented in the available data.

This clonotype was obtained from a woman in her 40s with HIV. The chain couples TRBV4-3 to TRBJ2-7; 8 nucleotides line up with TRBD1. This material consisted of unsorted PBMCs, taken 0.2 years before starting antiretroviral therapy. The CDR3, as DNA: TGCGCCAGCAGCCAAGATTCGACAGGGGCATACGAGCAGTACTTC. As protein: CASSQDSTGAYEQYF.